This entry lists 5 T cell receptor beta chains sequenced from one sample in a study of blood T cell repertoires in COVID-19. Assay used: immunoSEQ multiplex PCR; TCRdb lists only in-frame clones, some missing. This table holds some 87,000 clones, 85% to 90% found once. The sample comprised peripheral blood. Receptors originate from a human donor with COVID-19, enrolled during active disease. The donor label of this sample is uncertain.

The chain is built from TRBV18 and TRBJ1-3; D is possibly TRBD1 (5 bases). CDR3 length: 15 amino acids. In germline, CDR1 is KGHSH, CDR2 LQKENI. V shed 3 bases and J shed 0 bases, with 9 bases lying between them. The CDR3 DNA is TGTGCCAGCTCACCGACAGAGGTCTCTGGAAACACCATATATTTT. Translated, it gives CASSPTEVSGNTIYF.

The V call is TRBV6-5, the J call TRBJ2-7, with 7 nucleotides matching TRBD1. The CDR3 consists of 14 residues. Germline V gene data show CDR1 as MNHEY and CDR2 as SVGAGI. The V segment lost 2 bases and the J segment 2 bases; nucleotides outside the gene matches: 3. Written as DNA, the CDR3 is TGTGCCAGCAGTTACCTCCAGGGGGCCTACGAGCAGTACTTC. It yields the protein CASSYLQGAYEQYF.

In the case of this clone: Distinct nucleotide sequences in the sample also encode this CDR3. The chain combines TRBV30 with TRBJ2-3, with D unclear. Between the trimmed V and J ends, which lost 0 bases and 5 bases, there was a span of 9 bases. The length of the CDR3 is 13 residues. CDR1 GTSNPN and CDR2 SVGIG come from the germline V gene (reference sequence). As DNA, the CDR3 is TGTGCCTGGAGTGTACAAGGCGGAGATACGCAGTATTTT. Its translation is CAWSVQGGDTQYF.

The rearrangement joins TRBV2 to TRBJ1-2; a possible D gene is TRBD1 (5 bases). Between the trimmed V and J ends, which lost 7 bases and 13 bases, there was a span of 16 bases. Per germline, CDR1 SNHLY and CDR2 FYNNEI. The CDR3 spans 11 residues. The CDR3 sequence: CASTGGLGGTF. DNA for the CDR3: TGTGCCAGCACTGGGGGTTTGGGGGGCACCTTC.

The chain combines TRBV18 with TRBJ1-3; TRBD1 is a possible D gene (5 bases). The CDR3 covers 16 residues. CDR1 is KGHSH and CDR2 is LQKENI in the germline V gene. Trimming stripped 0 bases from V and 1 base from J, with 10 bases between. Written as DNA, the CDR3 is TGTGCCAGCTCACCACCGGGACTAGTGTCTGGAAACACCATATATTTT. It codes for CASSPPGLVSGNTIYF.